Each of the 18 T cell receptor beta chains below was sequenced from the same sample in a study of cytotoxic CD8 clonotypes in ibrutinib-treated CLL. Using immunoSEQ multiplex PCR, the repertoire was profiled, and TCRdb retains in-frame clones only, with some absent. The data show over 95,000 clones, about 53% seen once. This specimen was PBMCs, taken after 24 months of ibrutinib treatment. The receptors here all came from a human donor with chronic lymphocytic leukemia.

The chain links TRBV10-3 to TRBJ2-1; no clear D gene. V was trimmed by 0 bases and J by 1 base, leaving 7 bases between them. The CDR3 totals 15 residues. Germline CDR1 reads ENHRY; CDR2 reads SYGVKD. The CDR3 spells CAISESGISYNEQFF. For the CDR3, the DNA is TGTGCCATCAGTGAGTCTGGGATTTCCTACAATGAGCAGTTCTTC.

V is TRBV5-6 and J is TRBJ2-7, with 7 bases lining up with TRBD1. The CDR3 contains 16 residues. In germline, CDR1 is SGHDT, CDR2 YYEEEE. The trim removed 5 bases at V and 0 bases at J, leaving 11 bases unmatched. CDR3 amino acids: CASSWSGTASSYEQYF. The CDR3 DNA follows: TGTGCCAGCAGTTGGTCCGGGACAGCCTCCTCCTACGAGCAGTACTTC.

This clone appeared a few times. V gene TRBV30 combines with J gene TRBJ1-2, with D possibly TRBD1 on 6 matching bases. Between the trimmed V and J ends, which lost 3 bases and 0 bases, there was a span of 11 bases. This CDR3 comprises 14 residues. Germline values: CDR1 GTSNPN, CDR2 SVGIG (reference sequence). The CDR3 DNA reads TGTGCCTGGAGGGGGGCAGGTCCTAACTATGGCTACACCTTC. This sequence encodes CAWRGAGPNYGYTF. Variable domain in full (rest from reference TRBV30 and TRBJ1-2): SQTIHQWPATLVQPVGSPLSLECTVEGTSNPNLYWYRQAAGRGLQLLFYSVGIGQISSEVPQNLSASRPQDRQFILSSKKLLLSDSGFYLCAWRGAGPNYGYTFGSGTRLTVV.

The chain recombines TRBV7-3 with TRBJ1-6, with D tentatively TRBD1 (6 bases). The CDR3 is 15 residues long. Trimming shortened V by 2 bases and J by 7 bases, and 12 bases separated the two germline ends. Germline loops: CDR1 SGHTA, CDR2 FQGTGA. Here the CDR3 DNA reads TGTGCCAGCAGCTTACAGGGGATCGGGAATTCACCCCTCCACTTT. Translated: CASSLQGIGNSPLHF.

The chain couples TRBV4-2 to TRBJ1-1; 9 positions match TRBD1. Germline V lookup: CDR1 LGHNA, CDR2 YNFKEQ. V dropped 2 bases and J dropped 5; count of bases not matched to a gene: 15. This CDR3 has 18 amino acids. CDR3 in DNA: TGTGCCAGCAGCCAATATCTTATCCCGGACAGGGGAACTACTGAAGCTTTCTTT. Residues: CASSQYLIPDRGTTEAFF.

The J gene is TRBJ1-2, the V gene TRBV6-6; tentatively, D is TRBD1 (5 bases). The CDR3 extends over 13 amino acids. Germline loops: CDR1 MNHNY, CDR2 SVGAGI (reference sequence). The V gene lost 0 bases and the J gene lost 5 bases, with 7 bases spanning the gap. The DNA of the CDR3 is TGTGCCAGCAGTTACTCCCAGGGATATGGCTACACCTTC. Translating gives CASSYSQGYGYTF.

The J gene is TRBJ1-4, the V gene TRBV30, with a tentative D call TRBD1 (5 bases). Per germline, CDR1 GTSNPN and CDR2 SVGIG (reference sequence). This CDR3 is 16 amino acids long. V dropped 4 bases and J dropped 2 bases, with 17 bases sitting between them. CDR3 protein: CAWITSLGETNEKLFF. CDR3 bases: TGTGCCTGGATCACCTCCCTGGGGGAGACTAATGAAAAACTGTTTTTT. Full variable domain (outside the CDR3, taken from reference TRBV30 and TRBJ1-4): SQTIHQWPATLVQPVGSPLSLECTVEGTSNPNLYWYRQAAGRGLQLLFYSVGIGQISSEVPQNLSASRPQDRQFILSSKKLLLSDSGFYLCAWITSLGETNEKLFFGSGTQLSVL.

This rearrangement joins TRBV30 to TRBJ1-6; D is unclear. V lost 0 bases, J lost 7 bases, and 4 bases lay in between. The CDR3 sequence is 12 residues long. Germline CDR1 reads GTSNPN; CDR2 reads SVGIG (reference sequence). In DNA, the CDR3 is TGTGCCTGGAGTGTACAGAATTCACCCCTCCACTTT. Its protein is CAWSVQNSPLHF. Drawing the rest from reference TRBV30 and TRBJ1-6, the complete variable domain is SQTIHQWPATLVQPVGSPLSLECTVEGTSNPNLYWYRQAAGRGLQLLFYSVGIGQISSEVPQNLSASRPQDRQFILSSKKLLLSDSGFYLCAWSVQNSPLHFGNGTRLTVT.

The chain joins TRBV30 to TRBJ1-6, with D hard to call. V was cut by 3 bases and J by 4 bases, with 13 bases left in between. Germline CDR1 GTSNPN, CDR2 SVGIG (reference sequence). This CDR3 region has 15 residues. Here the CDR3 DNA reads TGTGCCTGGAGCGCGACCGGCGGATATAATTCACCCCTCCACTTT. It codes for CAWSATGGYNSPLHF.

The V call is TRBV28, the J call TRBJ2-2; 9 bases are shared with TRBD1. The V gene's germline CDR1 is MDHEN and CDR2 SYDVKM. The CDR3 sequence is 16 residues long. V shed 6 bases, J shed 2 bases, and the junction held 7 bases outside the gene matches. The CDR3 nucleotides are TGTGCCAGCAGCACAGGGGGCTCGGGTAACACCGGGGAGCTGTTTTTT. This translates into CASSTGGSGNTGELFF.

V is TRBV30 and J is TRBJ2-6; D tentatively fits TRBD1 or TRBD2 (6 bases each). V lost 0 bases and J lost 3, with 9 bases in between. This CDR3 has 15 amino acids. From germline, CDR1 is GTSNPN and CDR2 SVGIG (reference sequence). This CDR3 reads CAWSVRGLGANVLTF. CDR3 coding DNA: TGTGCCTGGAGTGTACGGGGGCTTGGGGCCAACGTCCTGACTTTC.

The chain employs TRBV6-1 and TRBJ1-4, with D possibly being TRBD1 (6 bases). Trimming cost V 0 bases and J 7 bases, with 15 bases left between them. Germline CDR1 is MNHNS and CDR2 is SASEGT. The CDR3 has 16 residues. This CDR3 is CASSEASGVFGEKLFF. CDR3 sequence (DNA): TGTGCCAGCAGTGAAGCGTCAGGGGTATTCGGTGAAAAACTGTTTTTT.

The chain couples TRBV10-1 to TRBJ1-1; D remains ambiguous. The germline V gene has CDR1 WNHNN and CDR2 SYGVQD (reference sequence). The length of the CDR3 is 13 residues. Trimming cost V 5 bases and J 0 bases, with 7 bases left between them. The CDR3 DNA is TGCGCCAGCAGTCCCCAGATGAACACTGAAGCTTTCTTT. Protein: CASSPQMNTEAFF.

The chain is built from TRBV7-2 and TRBJ1-3; D may be TRBD1 (6 bases). The germline gives CDR1 SGHTA, CDR2 FQGNSA. Trimming took 5 bases from V and 4 from J, leaving 6 bases between them. The CDR3 has 12 residues. The DNA of the CDR3 is TGTGCCAGCAGCACAGGGGGAAACACCATATATTTT. It is translated as CASSTGGNTIYF.

V and J are TRBV2 and TRBJ2-5; 8 bases align to TRBD2. Germline V CDR1 and CDR2: SNHLY, FYNNEI. The CDR3 is made up of 14 amino acids. The V segment lost 5 bases and the J segment 5 bases; nucleotides outside the gene matches: 7. CDR3 DNA: TGTGCCAGCAGTCTGGGGTCTAGCGGGGAGACCCAGTACTTC. Amino acid sequence: CASSLGSSGETQYF. The variable domain in full, with the rest retrieved from reference TRBV2 and TRBJ2-5, is EPEVTQTPSHQVTQMGQEVILRCVPISNHLYFYWYRQILGQKVEFLVSFYNNEISEKSEIFDDQFSVERPDGSNFTLKIRSTKLEDSAMYFCASSLGSSGETQYFGPGTRLLVL.

The table lists this clone with a count of one. The chain links TRBV18 to TRBJ2-2, with D unclear. Trimming stripped 2 bases from V and 5 bases from J, with 6 bases between. Germline V gene lookup returns CDR1 KGHSH and CDR2 LQKENI. The CDR3 covers 13 residues. CDR3 DNA: TGTGCCAGCTCACCATCTCAGACCGGGGAGCTGTTTTTT. As protein: CASSPSQTGELFF.

The V gene is TRBV20-1, the J gene TRBJ1-2; D unclear. There are 9 residues in the CDR3. The germline gives CDR1 DFQATT, CDR2 SNEGSKA (reference sequence). V lost 4 bases to trimming and J lost 3 bases, with 0 bases between them. The CDR3 sequence is CSANYGYTF. CDR3 in DNA: TGCAGTGCTAACTATGGCTACACCTTC.

The chain recombines TRBV25-1 with TRBJ1-4; the D gene is possibly TRBD1 (5 bases). This CDR3 comprises 14 residues. From germline, CDR1 is MGHDK and CDR2 SYGVNS. Trimming removed 3 bases at V and 8 bases at J, with 13 bases between. CDR3 nucleotides: TGTGCCAGCAGTGAGGAAGGACAACGAGAAAAACTGTTTTTT. Translation gives CASSEEGQREKLFF. Together with reference TRBV25-1 and TRBJ1-4, the CDR3 gives the full variable domain: EADIYQTPRYLVIGTGKKITLECSQTMGHDKMYWYQQDPGMELHLIHYSYGVNSTEKGDLSSESTVSRIRTEHFPLTLESARPSHTSQYLCASSEEGQREKLFFGSGTQLSVL.